A selection of T cell receptor beta chains follows, all from one sample in a study of beta chain features in type 1 diabetes. Repertoires were generated with immunoSEQ multiplex PCR, while TCRdb's copy carries only in-frame clones and drops some. The table shows under 550,000 clones, with approximately 10% occurring only once. The sample was naive CD4+ T cells from blood. The receptors derive from a woman between 18 and 30 years old in good health. Each CDR3 is given with its conserved first and last residue. A D gene is named only where the DNA matches it firmly. Clone size is given for some rows only: seen once, a few or many times, or a class if the clone is expanded.

>TRBJ1-5|few|TRBV7-2|NA
TGTGCCAGCAGCCCTAACGGGGGGATCAATCAGCCCCAGCATTTT
CASSPNGGINQPQHF
>TRBJ1-5|NA|TRBV7-2|NA
TGTGCCAGCAGCTTAGTGGCCGATCAGCCCCAGCATTTT
CASSLVADQPQHF
>TRBJ1-5|NA|TRBV30|NA
TGTGCCTGGAGGCCTACAGGTTCAAATCAGCCCCAGCATTTT
CAWRPTGSNQPQHF
>TRBJ1-5|NA|TRBV25-1|NA
TGTGCCAGCAGTGAGCAGGACCATCAGCCCCAGCATTTT
CASSEQDHQPQHF
>TRBJ2-3|NA|TRBV10-3|TRBD2
TGTGCCATCAGTGAAGGCCTCGGCGGGAGTGCTAGCACAGATACGCAGTATTTT
CAISEGLGGSASTDTQYF
>TRBJ2-3|NA|TRBV6-4|TRBD2
TGTGCCAGCAGTGTAGGAGCGGGAGGAACAGATACGCAGTATTTT
CASSVGAGGTDTQYF
>TRBJ2-5|few|TRBV4-1|NA
TGCGCCAGCAGCCAAGATCAGGGGCTAGCGGTTGATCAAGAGACCCAGTACTTC
CASSQDQGLAVDQETQYF
>TRBJ2-3|few|TRBV7-2|TRBD1
TGTGCCAGCAGCCTAAGACAGGGAGCTAGCACAGATACGCAGTATTTT
CASSLRQGASTDTQYF
>TRBJ2-6|few|TRBV15|NA
TGTGCCACCAGCAGGGGCGAGCTCTCTGGGGCCAACGTCCTGACTTTC
CATSRGELSGANVLTF
>TRBJ2-5|few|TRBV2|TRBD1
TGTGCCAGCAGGGACAGGCCAGAGACCCAGTACTTC
CASRDRPETQYF
>TRBJ2-1|few|TRBV29-1|NA
TGCAGCGGGGGGGCGACAGAGTCCTACAATGAGCAGTTCTTC
CSGGATESYNEQFF
>TRBJ1-1|NA|TRBV27|NA
TGTGCCAGCAGTTTAGGTTTACAGTTCGGGCGATGGGCTGAAGCTTTCTTT
CASSLGLQFGRWAEAFF
>TRBJ2-2|NA|TRBV6-5|NA
TGTGCCAGCAGTAGCTCATCGATAAACACCGGGGAGCTGTTTTTT
CASSSSSINTGELFF
>TRBJ2-7|NA|TRBV19|TRBD1
TGTGCCAGTAGTCCCGGGACAGGGGGATATGGGCAGTACTTC
CASSPGTGGYGQYF
>TRBJ2-5|NA|TRBV5-1|TRBD1
TGCGCCAGCAGCTTGGCGCGAGGGGGCGAAGAGACCCAGTACTTC
CASSLARGGEETQYF
>TRBJ2-4|few|TRBV7-9|NA
TGTGCCAGCAGTCCAACTGGGACTCGCATTCAGTACTTC
CASSPTGTRIQYF
>TRBJ2-3|NA|TRBV7-9|NA
TGTGCCAGCAGCAGGATACCAGATACGCAGTATTTT
CASSRIPDTQYF
>TRBJ2-5|NA|TRBV7-2|NA
TGTGCCAGCAGACGGCAACGGCGGGACCAAGAGACCCAGTACTTC
CASRRQRRDQETQYF
>TRBJ1-4|NA|TRBV25-1|NA
TGTGCCAGCAGTGATGTGGGGGGCGCAAATGAAAAACTGTTTTTT
CASSDVGGANEKLFF
>TRBJ1-2|NA|TRBV10-3|NA
TGTGCCATCAGCCCGACAGGAGCATATGGCTACACCTTC
CAISPTGAYGYTF
>TRBJ2-1|NA|TRBV9|TRBD2
TGTGCCAGCAGCCCGATGGGACTAGCCGGCAATGAGCAGTTCTTC
CASSPMGLAGNEQFF
>TRBJ2-1|NA|TRBV9|TRBD2
TGTGCCAGCAGCGTAGCCGGGGGGAGCTCCTACAATGAGCAGTTCTTC
CASSVAGGSSYNEQFF
>TRBJ2-1|few|TRBV4-2|NA
TGTGCCAGCAGCCATCCCTACAATGAGCAGTTCTTC
CASSHPYNEQFF